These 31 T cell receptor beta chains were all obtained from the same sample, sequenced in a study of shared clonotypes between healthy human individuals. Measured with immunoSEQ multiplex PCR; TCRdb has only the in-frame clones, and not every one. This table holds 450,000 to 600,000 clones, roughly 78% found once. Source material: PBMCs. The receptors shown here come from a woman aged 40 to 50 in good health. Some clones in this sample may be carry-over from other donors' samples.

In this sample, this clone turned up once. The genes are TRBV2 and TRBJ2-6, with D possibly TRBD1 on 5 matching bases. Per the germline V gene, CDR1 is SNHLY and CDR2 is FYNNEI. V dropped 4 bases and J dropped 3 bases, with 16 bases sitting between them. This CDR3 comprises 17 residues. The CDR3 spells CASSVGRVESGANVLTF. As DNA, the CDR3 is TGTGCCAGCAGTGTGGGCAGGGTGGAAAGTGGGGCCAACGTCCTGACTTTC.

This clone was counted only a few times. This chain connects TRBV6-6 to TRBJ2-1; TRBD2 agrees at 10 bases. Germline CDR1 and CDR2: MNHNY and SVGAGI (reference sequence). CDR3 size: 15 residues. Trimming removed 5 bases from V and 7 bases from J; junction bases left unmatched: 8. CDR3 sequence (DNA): TGTGCCAGCAGTCCGTTAGCGGGAGGCTCTAATGAGCAGTTCTTC. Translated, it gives CASSPLAGGSNEQFF.

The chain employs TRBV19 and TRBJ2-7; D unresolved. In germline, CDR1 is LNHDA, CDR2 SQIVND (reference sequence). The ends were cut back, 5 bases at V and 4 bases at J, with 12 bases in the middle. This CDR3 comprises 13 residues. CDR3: CASSPVGQYEQYF. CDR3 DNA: TGTGCCAGTAGTCCTGTAGGGCAATACGAGCAGTACTTC.

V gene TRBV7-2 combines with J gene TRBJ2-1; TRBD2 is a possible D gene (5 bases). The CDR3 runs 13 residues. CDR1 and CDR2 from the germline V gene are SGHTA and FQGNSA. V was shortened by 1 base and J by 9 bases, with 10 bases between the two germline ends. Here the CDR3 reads CASSLGLRVEQFF. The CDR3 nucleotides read TGTGCCAGCAGCTTAGGGTTGCGGGTTGAGCAGTTCTTC.

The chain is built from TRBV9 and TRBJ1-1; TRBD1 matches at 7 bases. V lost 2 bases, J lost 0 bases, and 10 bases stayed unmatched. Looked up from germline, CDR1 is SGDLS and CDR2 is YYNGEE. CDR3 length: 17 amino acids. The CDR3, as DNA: TGTGCCAGCAGCGTTTTCGCCGGGACAGCCATGAACACTGAAGCTTTCTTT. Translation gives CASSVFAGTAMNTEAFF.

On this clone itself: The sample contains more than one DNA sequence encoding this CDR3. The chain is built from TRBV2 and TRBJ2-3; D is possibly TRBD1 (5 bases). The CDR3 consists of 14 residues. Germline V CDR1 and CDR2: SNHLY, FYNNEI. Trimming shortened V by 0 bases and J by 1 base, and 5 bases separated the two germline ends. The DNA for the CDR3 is TGTGCCAGCAGTGAAGCGGGGCGCACAGATACGCAGTATTTT. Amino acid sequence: CASSEAGRTDTQYF.

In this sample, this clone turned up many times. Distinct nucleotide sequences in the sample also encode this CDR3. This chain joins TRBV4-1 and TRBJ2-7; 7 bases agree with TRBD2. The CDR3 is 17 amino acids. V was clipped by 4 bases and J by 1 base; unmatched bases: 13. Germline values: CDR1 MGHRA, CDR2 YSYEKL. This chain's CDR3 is CASSLITGTTLSYEQYF. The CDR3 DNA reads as TGCGCCAGCAGCCTAATTACCGGGACTACCCTTTCCTACGAGCAGTACTTC.

This CDR3 reads CASSAGSVALPGNTIYF. In nucleotides, the CDR3 is TGTGCCAGCAGCGCGGGGTCAGTCGCTCTTCCTGGAAACACCATATATTTT. The V and J genes are TRBV9 and TRBJ1-3, with no clear D. The CDR3 length is 17 residues. The germline gives CDR1 SGDLS, CDR2 YYNGEE. V lost 3 bases to trimming and J lost 2 bases, with 18 bases between them.

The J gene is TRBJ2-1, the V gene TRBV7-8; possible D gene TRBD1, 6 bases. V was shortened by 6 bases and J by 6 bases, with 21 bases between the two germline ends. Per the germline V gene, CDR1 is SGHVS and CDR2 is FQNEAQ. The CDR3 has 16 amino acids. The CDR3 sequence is CASREKGVGVGNEQFF. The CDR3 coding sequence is TGTGCCAGCAGGGAGAAGGGGGTGGGAGTCGGCAATGAGCAGTTCTTC.

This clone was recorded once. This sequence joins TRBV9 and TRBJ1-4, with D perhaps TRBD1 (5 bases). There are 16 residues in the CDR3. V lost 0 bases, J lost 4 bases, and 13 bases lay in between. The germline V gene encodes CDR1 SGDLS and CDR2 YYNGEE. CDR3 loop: CASSVEGESLNEKLFF. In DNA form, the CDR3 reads TGTGCCAGCAGCGTAGAAGGGGAGAGCCTTAATGAAAAACTGTTTTTT.

The CDR3 reads CASSYFRQGNTGELFF. CDR3 DNA: TGTGCCAGCAGTTACTTCCGACAGGGGAACACCGGGGAGCTGTTTTTT. This chain connects TRBV6-5 to TRBJ2-2; 7 nucleotides match TRBD1. The V gene end was trimmed by 1 base and the J gene end by 1 base; junction bases not matched to a gene: 3. Germline lookup yields CDR1 MNHEY and CDR2 SVGAGI. The CDR3 totals 16 residues.

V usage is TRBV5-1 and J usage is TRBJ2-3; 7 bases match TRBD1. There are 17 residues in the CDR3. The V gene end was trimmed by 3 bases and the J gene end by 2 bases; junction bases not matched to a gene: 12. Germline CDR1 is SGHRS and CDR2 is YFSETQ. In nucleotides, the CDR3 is TGCGCCAGCAGCTCACCCGGGACAGACCTCTACACAGATACGCAGTATTTT. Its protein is CASSSPGTDLYTDTQYF.

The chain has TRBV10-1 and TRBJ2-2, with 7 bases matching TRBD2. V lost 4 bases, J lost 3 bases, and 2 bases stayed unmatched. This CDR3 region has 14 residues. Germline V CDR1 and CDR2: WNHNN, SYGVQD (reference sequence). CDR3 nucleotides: TGCGCCAGCAGTGGCGGGAGCGACACCGGGGAGCTGTTTTTT. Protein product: CASSGGSDTGELFF.

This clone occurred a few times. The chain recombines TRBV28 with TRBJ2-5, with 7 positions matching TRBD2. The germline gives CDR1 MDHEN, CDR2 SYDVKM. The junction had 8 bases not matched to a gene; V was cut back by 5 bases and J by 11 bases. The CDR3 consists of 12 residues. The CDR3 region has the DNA TGTGCCAGCAGTCCAGGAGGGCGGGAGCAGTACTTC. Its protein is CASSPGGREQYF.

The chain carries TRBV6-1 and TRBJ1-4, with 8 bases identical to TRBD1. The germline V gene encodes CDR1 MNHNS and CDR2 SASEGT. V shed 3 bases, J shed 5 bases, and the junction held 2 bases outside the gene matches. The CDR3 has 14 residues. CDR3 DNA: TGTGCCAGCAGTGATACAGGGGGGAATGAAAAACTGTTTTTT. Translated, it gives CASSDTGGNEKLFF.

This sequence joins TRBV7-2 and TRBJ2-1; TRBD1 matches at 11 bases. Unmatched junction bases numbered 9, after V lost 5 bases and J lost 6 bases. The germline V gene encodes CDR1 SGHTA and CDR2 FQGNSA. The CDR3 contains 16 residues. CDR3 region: CASSVEPGTGGNEQFF. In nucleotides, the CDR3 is TGTGCCAGCAGCGTCGAACCCGGGACAGGGGGCAATGAGCAGTTCTTC.

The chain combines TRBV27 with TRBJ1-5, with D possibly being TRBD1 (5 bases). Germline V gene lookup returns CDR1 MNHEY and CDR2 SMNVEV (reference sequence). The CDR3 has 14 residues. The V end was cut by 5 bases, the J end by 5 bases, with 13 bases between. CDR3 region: CASSPRGLHQPQHF. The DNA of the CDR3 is TGTGCCAGCAGTCCCCGGGGCCTACATCAGCCCCAGCATTTT.

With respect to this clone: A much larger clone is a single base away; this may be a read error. This CDR3 reads CASSLPRQISGANVLTF. CDR3 DNA sequence: TGTGCCAGCAGCTTACCGAGACAGATTTCTGGGGCCAACGTCCTGACTTTC. The chain is built from TRBV5-4 and TRBJ2-6; TRBD1 might be the D (5 bases). V was cut by 2 bases and J by 1 base, with 13 bases left in between. Germline loops: CDR1 SGHNT, CDR2 YYREEE (reference sequence). The CDR3 length is 17 residues.

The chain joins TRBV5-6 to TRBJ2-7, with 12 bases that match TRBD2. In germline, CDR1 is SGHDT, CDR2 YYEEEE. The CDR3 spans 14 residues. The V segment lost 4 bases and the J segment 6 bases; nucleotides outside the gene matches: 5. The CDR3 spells CASSRGTSGPEQYF. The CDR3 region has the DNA TGTGCCAGCAGCCGCGGGACTAGCGGGCCCGAGCAGTACTTC.

The CDR3 nucleotides are TGTGCCAGCAGTCAGATGGACAGGGCTGGGGCCAACGTCCTGACTTTC. Its protein is CASSQMDRAGANVLTF. The chain links TRBV6-6 to TRBJ2-6; 8 bases map to TRBD1. The V segment lost 5 bases and the J segment 2 bases; nucleotides outside the gene matches: 5. This CDR3 has 16 amino acids. Germline-derived CDR1 and CDR2 are MNHNY and SVGAGI (reference sequence).

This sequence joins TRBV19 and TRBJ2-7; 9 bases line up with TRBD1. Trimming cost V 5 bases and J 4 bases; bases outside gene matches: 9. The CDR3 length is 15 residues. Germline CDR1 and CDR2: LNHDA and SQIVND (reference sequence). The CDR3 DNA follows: TGTGCCAGTAGTCTGGAGGGACAGGGAGGTTACGAGCAGTACTTC. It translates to CASSLEGQGGYEQYF.

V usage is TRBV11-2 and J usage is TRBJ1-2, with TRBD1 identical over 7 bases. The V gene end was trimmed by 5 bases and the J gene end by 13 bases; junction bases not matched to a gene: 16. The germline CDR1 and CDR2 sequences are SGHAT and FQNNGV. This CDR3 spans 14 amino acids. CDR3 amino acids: CASSLTSPTGVPTF. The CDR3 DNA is TGTGCCAGCAGCCTGACGTCCCCAACAGGGGTTCCCACCTTC.

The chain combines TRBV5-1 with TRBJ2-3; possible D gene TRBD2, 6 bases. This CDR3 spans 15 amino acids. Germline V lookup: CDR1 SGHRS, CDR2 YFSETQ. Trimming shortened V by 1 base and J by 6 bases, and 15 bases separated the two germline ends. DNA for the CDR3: TGCGCCAGCAGCTTGTGGGTTAGCGGAGTGGATACGCAGTATTTT. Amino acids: CASSLWVSGVDTQYF. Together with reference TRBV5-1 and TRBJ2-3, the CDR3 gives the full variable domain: KAGVTQTPRYLIKTRGQQVTLSCSPISGHRSVSWYQQTPGQGLQFLFEYFSETQRNKGNFPGRFSGRQFSNSRSEMNVSTLELGDSALYLCASSLWVSGVDTQYFGPGTRLTVL.

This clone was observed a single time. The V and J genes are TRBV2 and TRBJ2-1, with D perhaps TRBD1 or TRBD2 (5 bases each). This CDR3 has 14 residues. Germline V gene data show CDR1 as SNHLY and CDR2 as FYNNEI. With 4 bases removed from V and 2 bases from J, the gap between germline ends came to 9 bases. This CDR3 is CASSVRGTYNEQFF. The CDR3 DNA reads TGTGCCAGCAGTGTCCGGGGCACCTACAATGAGCAGTTCTTC.

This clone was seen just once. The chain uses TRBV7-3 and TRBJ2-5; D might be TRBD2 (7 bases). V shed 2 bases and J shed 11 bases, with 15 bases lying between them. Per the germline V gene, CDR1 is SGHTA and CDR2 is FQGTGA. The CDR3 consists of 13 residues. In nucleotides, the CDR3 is TGTGCCAGCAGCTTAGGTCAGGGGCGGGAGCAGTACTTC. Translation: CASSLGQGREQYF.

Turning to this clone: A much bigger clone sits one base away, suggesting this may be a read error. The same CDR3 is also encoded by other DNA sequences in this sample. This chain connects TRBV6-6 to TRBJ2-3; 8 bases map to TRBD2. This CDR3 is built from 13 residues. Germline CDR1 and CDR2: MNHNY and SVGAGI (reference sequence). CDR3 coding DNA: TGTGCTAGCAGGCGGGAGGGCACAGATACGCAGTATTTT. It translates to CASRREGTDTQYF.

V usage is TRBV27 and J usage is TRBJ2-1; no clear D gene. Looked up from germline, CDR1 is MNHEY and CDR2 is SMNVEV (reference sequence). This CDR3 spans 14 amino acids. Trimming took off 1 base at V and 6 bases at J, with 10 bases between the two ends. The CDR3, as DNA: TGTGCCAGCAGTTTATGGGATCGGAGCAATGAGCAGTTCTTC. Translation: CASSLWDRSNEQFF.

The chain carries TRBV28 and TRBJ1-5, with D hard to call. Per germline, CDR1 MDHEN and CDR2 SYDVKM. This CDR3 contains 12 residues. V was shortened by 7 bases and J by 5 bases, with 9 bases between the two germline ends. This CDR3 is CASNQRHQPQHF. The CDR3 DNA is TGTGCCAGCAACCAGCGTCATCAGCCCCAGCATTTT.

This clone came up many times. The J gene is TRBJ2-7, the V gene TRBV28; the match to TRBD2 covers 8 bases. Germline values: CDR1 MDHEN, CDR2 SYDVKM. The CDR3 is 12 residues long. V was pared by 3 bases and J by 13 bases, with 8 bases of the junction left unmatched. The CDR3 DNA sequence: TGTGCCAGCAGTTTTGGGAGCGGGGGTTCTTACTTC. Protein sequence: CASSFGSGGSYF.

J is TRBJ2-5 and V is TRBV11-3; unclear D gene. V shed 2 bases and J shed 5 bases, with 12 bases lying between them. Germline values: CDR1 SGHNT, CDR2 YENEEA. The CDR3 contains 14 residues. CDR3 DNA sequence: TGTGCCAGCAGCTTATCAGGAACAGCGGAGACCCAGTACTTC. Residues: CASSLSGTAETQYF. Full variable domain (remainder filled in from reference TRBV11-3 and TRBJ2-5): EAGVVQSPRYKIIEKKQPVAFWCNPISGHNTLYWYLQNLGQGPELLIRYENEEAVDDSQLPKDRFSAERLKGVDSTLKIQPAELGDSAVYLCASSLSGTAETQYFGPGTRLLVL.

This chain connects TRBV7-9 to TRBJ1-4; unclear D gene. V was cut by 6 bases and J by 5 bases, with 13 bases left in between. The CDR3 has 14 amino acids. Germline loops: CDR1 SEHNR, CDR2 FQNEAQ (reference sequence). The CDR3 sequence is CASRNPGPNEKLFF. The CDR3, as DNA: TGTGCCAGCAGAAATCCGGGTCCCAATGAAAAACTGTTTTTT.